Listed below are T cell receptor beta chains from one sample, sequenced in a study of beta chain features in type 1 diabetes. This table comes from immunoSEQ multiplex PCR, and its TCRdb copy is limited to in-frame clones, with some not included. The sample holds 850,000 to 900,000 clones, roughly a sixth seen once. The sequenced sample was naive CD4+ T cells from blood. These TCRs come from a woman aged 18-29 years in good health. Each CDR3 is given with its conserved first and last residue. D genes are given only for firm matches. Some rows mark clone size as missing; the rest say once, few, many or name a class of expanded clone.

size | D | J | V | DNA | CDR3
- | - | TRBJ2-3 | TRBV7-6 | TGTGCCAGCAGCAAAAACCCTAGCACAGATACGCAGTATTTT | CASSKNPSTDTQYF
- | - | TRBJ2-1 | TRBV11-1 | TGTGCCAGCAGCACGCTCTTGAGCTCCTACAATGAGCAGTTCTTC | CASSTLLSSYNEQFF
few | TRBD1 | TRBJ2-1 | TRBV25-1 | TGTGCCAGCACCCGGAACCGACAGGGACATGAGCAGTTCTTC | CASTRNRQGHEQFF
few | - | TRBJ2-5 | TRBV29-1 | TGCAGCGTTGAGAGAGAGACCCAGTACTTC | CSVERETQYF
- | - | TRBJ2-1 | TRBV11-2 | TGTGCCAGCAGCTCCCGCAGGGGGGATGAGCAGTTCTTC | CASSSRRGDEQFF
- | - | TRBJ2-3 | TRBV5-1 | TGCGCCAGCAGCTGGGGTCAGGAGGAAAGCACAGATACGCAGTATTTT | CASSWGQEESTDTQYF
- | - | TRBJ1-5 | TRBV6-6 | TGTGCCAGCAGGCCCAGGACAGAGAATCAGCCCCAGCATTTT | CASRPRTENQPQHF
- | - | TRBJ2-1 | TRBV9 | TGTGCCAGCAGCGTAGTTTCGGGAGTCCCCTACAATGAGCAGTTCTTC | CASSVVSGVPYNEQFF
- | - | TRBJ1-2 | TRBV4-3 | TGCGCCAGCAGCCAAATGTCAGGGCTGAACTATGGCTACACCTTC | CASSQMSGLNYGYTF
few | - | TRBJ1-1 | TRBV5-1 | TGCGCCAGCAGCGACGGAGGGGGGCCCCTGATTGCTTTCTTT | CASSDGGGPLIAFF
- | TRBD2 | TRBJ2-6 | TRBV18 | TGTGCCAGCTCACCACCTAGCGGGAACTTAAGGTCTGGGGCCAACGTCCTGACTTTC | CASSPPSGNLRSGANVLTF
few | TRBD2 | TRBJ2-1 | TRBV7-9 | TGTGCCAGCAGCCTATTCGTAGGGTCTAGCGGCGGTGAGCAGTTCTTC | CASSLFVGSSGGEQFF
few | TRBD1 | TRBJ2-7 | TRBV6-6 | TGTGCCAGCAGTTACCGGGACAGGGGCTACGAGCAGTACTTC | CASSYRDRGYEQYF
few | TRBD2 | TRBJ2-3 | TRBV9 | TGTGCCAGCAGCGTAGGGGCTAGCGGGATTGAGACAGATACGCAGTATTTT | CASSVGASGIETDTQYF
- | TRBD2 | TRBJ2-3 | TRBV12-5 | TGTGCTAGTGGCCAGAGCGGGAGACGAACAGATACGCAGTATTTT | CASGQSGRRTDTQYF
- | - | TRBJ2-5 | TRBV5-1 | TGCGCCAGCAGCTTGGAAGGCGAGACCCAGTACTTC | CASSLEGETQYF
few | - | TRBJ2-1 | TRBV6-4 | TGTGCCAGCAGTGGAGGGCCGTACAATGAGCAGTTCTTC | CASSGGPYNEQFF
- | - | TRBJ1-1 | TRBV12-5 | TGTGCTAGTGGTTTTGGGAGGAACACTGAAGCTTTCTTT | CASGFGRNTEAFF
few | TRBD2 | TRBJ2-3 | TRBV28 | TGTGCCAGCATACCAGGGACTAGCGTCACAGATACGCAGTATTTT | CASIPGTSVTDTQYF
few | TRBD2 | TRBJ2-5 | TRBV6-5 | TGTGCCAGCAGTTACTTTGGGACTAGCGGGAGGGAGACCCAGTACTTC | CASSYFGTSGRETQYF
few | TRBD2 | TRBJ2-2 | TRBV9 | TGTGCCAGCAGCGCTAAACTAGCGGGAGGGCCTACCGGGGAGCTGTTTTTT | CASSAKLAGGPTGELFF
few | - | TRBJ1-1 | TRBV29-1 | TGCAGCGTTGCCACAAACTTGAACACTGAAGCTTTCTTT | CSVATNLNTEAFF
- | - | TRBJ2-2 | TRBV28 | TGTGCCAGCAGTTTTTCTTTCGGGATCTCGAACACCGGGGAGCTGTTTTTT | CASSFSFGISNTGELFF
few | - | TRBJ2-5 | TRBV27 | TGTGCCAGCAGTAGAAATCGGGACAGACTAGCGGAGACCCAGTACTTC | CASSRNRDRLAETQYF
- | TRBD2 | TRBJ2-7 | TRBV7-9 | TGTGCCAGCAGCCGATCGGGACTAGCGGGAGACGAGCAGTACTTC | CASSRSGLAGDEQYF
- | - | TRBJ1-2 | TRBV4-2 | TGTGCCAGCAGCCACCAGGTCACCCCTCTAATTTATGGCTACACCTTC | CASSHQVTPLIYGYTF